This TCR beta chain was profiled in a study of blood T cell repertoires in COVID-19. Study-wide context: Sites across the United States, Italy and Spain contributed samples from acute and convalescent COVID-19. Sample material is recorded as cDNA or gDNA derived from T cells, B-cell-depleted T cells, or PBMCs.

Trimming took 0 bases from V and 0 from J; bases not matched to a gene: 13. This CDR3 has 19 residues. Germline V gives CDR1 GTSNPN, CDR2 SVGIG (reference sequence). Produced via immunoSEQ multiplex PCR; TCRdb's table is partial and in-frame only. The sample has just over 350,000 clones, about 90% seen once. Categorization into cohorts depended on clinical history that participants reported. In Cohort 3, a recovered donor had either two negative PCRs, clearance, or symptom resolution. This TCR came from a woman in her 30s who had recovered from COVID-19. Sequencing was performed on PBMCs or T cells enriched from blood (not recorded which). The rearrangement links TRBV30 to TRBJ2-7; 11 bases map to TRBD2. The CDR3 spells CAWSVLGTSGLTSSYEQYF. The CDR3 DNA reads as TGTGCCTGGAGTGTACTTGGGACTAGCGGTCTAACTAGCTCCTACGAGCAGTACTTC.